The next 11 T cell receptor beta chains were all read from a single sample in a study of T cells in Graves' hyperthyroidism and ophthalmopathy (dated by TCRdb to about 2019). The method behind the library was multiplex PCR. Sequenced using an Illumina HiSeq 2000. The TCR beta CDR3 regions were amplified from the RNA transcripts. A first-round RT-PCR of the TCR CDR3 used the HTBI primer set with the Qiagen OneStep RT-PCR kit. TCRdb redid the processing of the public reads, applying fastp at Q25 and MiXCR, and retained in-frame beta chains. All rows with the same CDR3 protein become a single entry with the most common DNA and genes. The sample table holds around 300,000 distinct CDR3 sequences, of which approximately 15% were seen once. Of the sample, around 23% is held by the ten largest clones. The sample consisted of blood. These receptors were taken from a woman aged 30 to 39 with Graves' hyperthyroidism.

This clonotype has ten or more counts. This chain links TRBV5-1 with TRBJ1-1; D is unclear. CDR3 length equals 16 residues. Germline V gives CDR1 SGHRS, CDR2 YFSETQ. V lost 2 bases and J 0 bases, leaving 14 bases between the germline ends. The CDR3 sequence is CASSFSGGGVNTEAFF. DNA for the CDR3: TGCGCCAGCAGCTTCTCTGGCGGCGGCGTGAACACTGAAGCTTTCTTT.

Only a few counts were recorded for this clonotype. The rearrangement joins TRBV6-1 to TRBJ2-2; D is possibly TRBD1 (5 bases). This CDR3 has 14 residues. The germline V gene has CDR1 MNHNS and CDR2 SASEGT. V shed 4 bases and J shed 6 bases, with 12 bases lying between them. The CDR3 here is CASSAASGSGELFF. The CDR3 nucleotides read TGTGCCAGCAGTGCCGCGTCAGGGTCCGGGGAGCTGTTTTTT.

This clonotype has a count of ten or more. The chain carries TRBV28 and TRBJ2-7; D gene uncertain. The CDR3 is 15 amino acids. Trimming took 2 bases from V and 4 from J, leaving 15 bases between them. Germline V gene lookup returns CDR1 MDHEN and CDR2 SYDVKM. In DNA, the CDR3 is TGTGCCAGCAGTTTAGCAAAGGCCGGGTCGTACGAGCAGTACTTC. This sequence encodes CASSLAKAGSYEQYF. Looking up the rest from reference TRBV28 and TRBJ2-7 gives the full variable domain: DVKVTQSSRYLVKRTGEKVFLECVQDMDHENMFWYRQDPGLGLRLIYFSYDVKMKEKGDIPEGYSVSREKKERFSLILESASTNQTSMYLCASSLAKAGSYEQYFGPGTRLTVT.

V is TRBV7-9 and J is TRBJ1-4; TRBD1 is a possible D gene (6 bases). Germline V gene lookup returns CDR1 SEHNR and CDR2 FQNEAQ (reference sequence). The CDR3 length is 17 residues. Trimming shortened V by 5 bases and J by 0 bases, and 16 bases separated the two germline ends. In DNA form, the CDR3 reads TGTGCCAGCAGCCCCACGGATGGGACAACAACTAATGAAAAACTGTTTTTT. This sequence encodes CASSPTDGTTTNEKLFF.

V usage is TRBV4-2 and J usage is TRBJ2-2, with 7 bases fitting TRBD1. Germline V CDR1 and CDR2: LGHNA, YNFKEQ. The junction had 7 bases not matched to a gene; V was cut back by 0 bases and J by 6 bases. This CDR3 region has 16 residues. CDR3 nucleotide sequence: TGTGCCAGCAGCCAAGATGAGGCAGGGGGTGCCGGGGAGCTGTTTTTT. Translated: CASSQDEAGGAGELFF.

This clonotype came up many times. The rearrangement uses TRBV28 and TRBJ2-3; D uncertain. With 6 bases removed from V and 3 bases from J, the gap between germline ends came to 19 bases. This CDR3 region has 16 residues. Germline V gene lookup returns CDR1 MDHEN and CDR2 SYDVKM. The CDR3 protein is CASRPAGRPGTDTQYF. The CDR3 DNA reads TGTGCCAGCAGACCTGCAGGTCGCCCTGGTACAGATACGCAGTATTTT.

At least ten counts were recorded for this clonotype. This rearrangement joins TRBV30 to TRBJ1-4; possibly TRBD1 for D (5 bases). The CDR3 consists of 15 residues. V lost 3 bases, J lost 0 bases, and 11 bases lay in between. Germline CDR1 GTSNPN, CDR2 SVGIG (reference sequence). The CDR3 loop reads CAWRRDFSTNEKLFF. The CDR3 DNA follows: TGTGCCTGGAGACGGGACTTCTCAACTAATGAAAAACTGTTTTTT.

This clonotype was detected many times. This chain links TRBV15 with TRBJ2-1; no clear D gene. Germline loops: CDR1 LNHNV, CDR2 YYDKDF (reference sequence). Trimming removed 5 bases at V and 8 bases at J, with 13 bases between. The CDR3 has 13 amino acids. The chain's CDR3 is CATSYDRSYEQFF. The CDR3 bases are TGTGCCACCAGCTATGATAGGAGCTATGAGCAGTTCTTC.

The chain joins TRBV3-1 to TRBJ2-5; 9 bases map to TRBD1. The CDR3 runs 14 residues. In germline, CDR1 is LGHDT, CDR2 YNNKEL (reference sequence). Germline trimming cut 3 bases from V and 5 bases from J; bases unmatched to any gene: 4. Here the CDR3 DNA reads TGTGCCAGCAGCCAGGACAGGGGTTCGGAGACCCAGTACTTC. Translating gives CASSQDRGSETQYF.

This clonotype was seen at least ten times. The chain is built from TRBV24-1 and TRBJ1-1; 8 bases match TRBD1. CDR1 KGHDR and CDR2 SFDVKD come from the germline V gene. Losses at the gene ends were 2 bases for V and 4 bases for J; bases not matched to a gene: 5. The CDR3 runs to 15 residues. The CDR3 spells CATSDSDRASTEAFF. The DNA of the CDR3 is TGTGCCACCAGTGATTCGGACAGGGCGAGCACTGAAGCTTTCTTT.

This clonotype was counted ten times or more. The chain is built from TRBV7-3 and TRBJ2-1; 8 bases line up with TRBD2. Germline V gene lookup returns CDR1 SGHTA and CDR2 FQGTGA. This CDR3 region has 12 residues. Trimming took 10 bases from V and 9 from J; bases not matched to a gene: 8. The CDR3 DNA is TGTGCCACCTCCCCCGGGGGGGGTGAGCAGTTCTTC. As protein: CATSPGGGEQFF.